The 18 T cell receptor beta chains in this list originate from one sample, sequenced in a study of blood T cells in healthy people across ages. Combining a sample-barcoded 5' primer with a J-beta primer mix, a second PCR ran for roughly 7 to 12 cycles. TCRdb processed the 5' RACE reads anew with MiXCR; each CDR3 protein has one entry. The sample lists hundreds of thousands of distinct CDR3 sequences; around 45% were seen once. Sequencing was performed on blood. These receptors were obtained from a man older than 75 in good health.

This chain connects TRBV20-1 to TRBJ2-5, with D tentatively TRBD1 (6 bases). The CDR3 has 14 residues. Germline CDR1 and CDR2: DFQATT and SNEGSKA (reference sequence). V was shortened by 5 bases and J by 0 bases, with 13 bases between the two germline ends. This CDR3 reads CSALDRRYQETQYF. DNA of the CDR3: TGCAGTGCTTTAGACAGGAGGTACCAAGAGACCCAGTACTTC.

The rearrangement links TRBV15 to TRBJ2-6; D remains unclear. V was trimmed by 4 bases and J by 0 bases, leaving 7 bases between them. There are 15 residues in the CDR3. Germline V CDR1 and CDR2: LNHNV, YYDKDF (reference sequence). The CDR3 bases are TGTGCCACCAGCATCGTTGACTCTGGGGCCAACGTCCTGACTTTC. Translating it yields CATSIVDSGANVLTF. The full variable domain, its missing parts supplied by reference TRBV15 and TRBJ2-6, is DAMVIQNPRYQVTQFGKPVTLSCSQTLNHNVMYWYQQKSSQAPKLLFHYYDKDFNNEADTPDNFQSRRPNTSFCFLDIRSPGLGDTAMYLCATSIVDSGANVLTFGAGSRLTVL.

V and J are TRBV20-1 and TRBJ2-7; 8 bases are shared with TRBD2. The junction had 15 bases not matched to a gene; V was cut back by 8 bases and J by 3 bases. Germline V gene sequence: CDR1 DFQATT, CDR2 SNEGSKA (reference sequence). The CDR3 length is 15 residues. The CDR3 sequence is CSTSSPGLDFYEQYF. DNA of the CDR3: TGCAGTACTTCCTCCCCGGGACTAGACTTCTACGAGCAGTACTTC.

This clonotype was recorded a few times. This chain uses TRBV20-1 with TRBJ2-7; tentative D call: TRBD2 (5 bases). V was clipped by 0 bases and J by 2 bases, with 11 bases between them. Germline CDR1 is DFQATT and CDR2 is SNEGSKA (reference sequence). The CDR3 totals 14 residues. The CDR3 region is CSARDVTAAYEQYF. For the CDR3, the DNA is TGCAGTGCTAGAGATGTCACAGCGGCCTACGAGCAGTACTTC.

The chain combines TRBV20-1 with TRBJ2-7; 7 nucleotides align to TRBD2. Germline V gene sequence: CDR1 DFQATT, CDR2 SNEGSKA (reference sequence). The ends lost 0 bases at V and 6 bases at J; junction bases unmatched: 8. The CDR3 runs 14 residues. The CDR3 protein is CSARDTAGAREQYF. The CDR3 DNA follows: TGCAGTGCTAGAGATACGGCGGGAGCTCGCGAGCAGTACTTC.

The V call is TRBV29-1, the J call TRBJ2-3; TRBD1 agrees at 8 bases. Trimming removed 8 bases from V and 3 bases from J; junction bases left unmatched: 10. CDR1 and CDR2 from the germline V gene are SQVTM and ANQGSEA. The CDR3 covers 14 residues. CDR3 coding DNA: TGCAGCACTGGACAGGGCGAGGGGACAGATACGCAGTATTTT. Amino acids: CSTGQGEGTDTQYF.

V is TRBV5-1 and J is TRBJ2-3, with TRBD2 matching 8 bases. The CDR3 is 16 amino acids. CDR1 is SGHRS, CDR2 YFSETQ, per germline. The J segment lost 4 bases and the V segment lost 0 bases, leaving 7 bases of the junction unmatched. CDR3 sequence: CASSLGLAMEADTQYF. The CDR3 DNA reads as TGCGCCAGCAGCTTGGGACTAGCGATGGAGGCAGATACGCAGTATTTT.

The V gene is TRBV29-1, the J gene TRBJ2-5; D is unresolved. The CDR3 has 12 amino acids. V lost 4 bases and J 11 bases, leaving 17 bases between the germline ends. CDR1 is SQVTM and CDR2 is ANQGSEA in the germline V gene. The CDR3 nucleotides are TGCAGCGTTGGGACCATGGGGAATGAGCAGTACTTC. Its translation: CSVGTMGNEQYF. Full variable domain (rest looked up from reference TRBV29-1 and TRBJ2-5): SAVISQKPSRDICQRGTSLTIQCQVDSQVTMMFWYRQQPGQSLTLIATANQGSEATYESGFVIDKFPISRPNLTFSTLTVSNMSPEDSSIYLCSVGTMGNEQYFGPGTRLLVL.

The chain uses TRBV24-1 and TRBJ2-5, with TRBD2 matching 10 bases. Germline loops: CDR1 KGHDR, CDR2 SFDVKD. V shed 5 bases, J shed 1 base, and the junction held 3 bases outside the gene matches. This CDR3 is built from 15 residues. The CDR3 coding sequence is TGTGCCACCAGTGGTAGCGGGGGGACCCAAGAGACCCAGTACTTC. Amino acid sequence: CATSGSGGTQETQYF.

This clonotype was detected many times. The V and J genes are TRBV15 and TRBJ2-5; TRBD1 might be the D (7 bases). This CDR3 contains 14 residues. The germline V gene encodes CDR1 LNHNV and CDR2 YYDKDF (reference sequence). V lost 3 bases and J lost 5, with 13 bases in between. CDR3 sequence (DNA): TGTGCCACCAGCAGGGGTTCAGGGGGGGAGACCCAGTACTTC. This gives the protein CATSRGSGGETQYF.

The rearrangement joins TRBV25-1 to TRBJ2-5; no reliable D call. The V gene's germline CDR1 is MGHDK and CDR2 SYGVNS. The CDR3 length is 15 residues. The V and J ends lost 1 base and 2 bases respectively, with 11 bases between them. CDR3 residues: CASSECERVQETQYF. The CDR3 nucleotides are TGTGCCAGCAGTGAATGTGAAAGGGTACAAGAGACCCAGTACTTC.

The chain is built from TRBV9 and TRBJ2-3, with a weak D call TRBD2 (5 bases). V was pared by 0 bases and J by 3 bases, with 14 bases between. The V gene's germline CDR1 is SGDLS and CDR2 YYNGEE. CDR3 length equals 16 residues. This chain's CDR3 is CASSVGGSATTDTQYF. In DNA, the CDR3 is TGTGCCAGCAGCGTAGGGGGTAGCGCAACGACAGATACGCAGTATTTT.

The CDR3 loop is CSVGEAGMLGMYF. The DNA of the CDR3 is TGCAGCGTTGGAGAGGCTGGGATGCTAGGAATGTACTTC. The rearrangement uses TRBV29-1 and TRBJ2-7; the D is unclear. The CDR3 is 13 residues long. Between the trimmed V and J ends, which lost 4 bases and 12 bases, there was a span of 22 bases. Germline-derived CDR1 and CDR2 are SQVTM and ANQGSEA.

The chain links TRBV4-3 to TRBJ1-1; a possible D gene is TRBD1 (5 bases). This CDR3 has 18 amino acids. The V end lost 1 base, the J end lost 0 bases, and 18 bases lay between the germline ends. From germline, CDR1 is LGHNA and CDR2 YSLEER. This CDR3 is CASSQVFGAGNLNTEAFF. CDR3 nucleotides: TGCGCCAGCAGCCAAGTATTCGGGGCCGGGAACTTGAACACTGAAGCTTTCTTT.

V is TRBV5-1 and J is TRBJ2-2, with D tentatively TRBD1 (5 bases). CDR1 and CDR2 from the germline V gene are SGHRS and YFSETQ. Deletions cut 4 bases from V and 0 bases from J, with 10 bases between. CDR3 length equals 15 residues. CDR3 loop: CASSQTDANTGELFF. As DNA, the CDR3 is TGCGCCAGCAGCCAGACAGACGCGAACACCGGGGAGCTGTTTTTT.

The rearrangement uses TRBV20-1 and TRBJ2-7; possibly TRBD1 for D (6 bases). The CDR3 has 12 amino acids. V lost 7 bases and J 0 bases, leaving 10 bases between the germline ends. Germline V lookup: CDR1 DFQATT, CDR2 SNEGSKA (reference sequence). The CDR3: CSGTDSSYEQYF. The CDR3 DNA reads as TGCAGTGGGACGGACAGCTCCTACGAGCAGTACTTC.

The chain links TRBV7-3 to TRBJ2-3, with D perhaps TRBD1 or TRBD2 (6 bases each). There are 17 residues in the CDR3. Trimming stripped 6 bases from V and 5 bases from J, with 24 bases between. Germline V gene lookup returns CDR1 SGHTA and CDR2 FQGTGA. The CDR3 nucleotides are TGTGCCAGCAGGACCTTTTCTCGGGGGCGCGGAAAAGATACGCAGTATTTT. It encodes CASRTFSRGRGKDTQYF.

This clonotype has a handful of counts. CDR3 in amino acids: CASSWGGPYEQYF. In DNA, the CDR3 is TGTGCCAGCAGTTGGGGCGGTCCCTACGAGCAGTACTTC. The genes are TRBV28 and TRBJ2-7, with D perhaps TRBD1 (5 bases). This CDR3 is 13 amino acids long. V was clipped by 4 bases and J by 2 bases, with 9 bases between them. Germline V CDR1 and CDR2: MDHEN, SYDVKM.